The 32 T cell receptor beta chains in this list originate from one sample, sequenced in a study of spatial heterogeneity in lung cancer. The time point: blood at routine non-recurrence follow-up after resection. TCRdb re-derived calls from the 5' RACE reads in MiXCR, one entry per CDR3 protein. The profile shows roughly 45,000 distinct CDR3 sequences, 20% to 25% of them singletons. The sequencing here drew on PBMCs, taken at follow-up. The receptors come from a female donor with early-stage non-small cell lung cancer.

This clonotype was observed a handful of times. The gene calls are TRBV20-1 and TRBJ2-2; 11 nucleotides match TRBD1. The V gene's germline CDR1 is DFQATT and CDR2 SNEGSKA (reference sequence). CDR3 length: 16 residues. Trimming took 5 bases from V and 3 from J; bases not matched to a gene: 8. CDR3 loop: CSARGQGAIDTGELFF. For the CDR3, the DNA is TGCAGTGCTCGAGGACAGGGGGCTATTGACACCGGGGAGCTGTTTTTT.

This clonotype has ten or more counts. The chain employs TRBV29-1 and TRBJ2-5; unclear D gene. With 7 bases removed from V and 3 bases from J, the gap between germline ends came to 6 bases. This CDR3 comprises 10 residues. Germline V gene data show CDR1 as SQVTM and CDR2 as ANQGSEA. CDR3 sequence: CSGTEETQYF. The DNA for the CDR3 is TGCAGCGGTACCGAAGAGACCCAGTACTTC.

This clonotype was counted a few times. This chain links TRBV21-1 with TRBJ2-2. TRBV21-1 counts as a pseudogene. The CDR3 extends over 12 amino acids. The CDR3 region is CASSAWPGELFF. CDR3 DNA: TGTGCCAGCTCGGCCTGGCCCGGGGAGCTGTTTTTT.

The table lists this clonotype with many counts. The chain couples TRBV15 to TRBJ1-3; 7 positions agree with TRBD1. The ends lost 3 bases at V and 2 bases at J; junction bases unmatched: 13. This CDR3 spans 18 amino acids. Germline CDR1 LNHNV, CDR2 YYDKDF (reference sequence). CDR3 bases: TGTGCCACCAGCAGTAAACCCCTTGGGACAGCGGCTGGAAACACCATATATTTT. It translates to CATSSKPLGTAAGNTIYF.

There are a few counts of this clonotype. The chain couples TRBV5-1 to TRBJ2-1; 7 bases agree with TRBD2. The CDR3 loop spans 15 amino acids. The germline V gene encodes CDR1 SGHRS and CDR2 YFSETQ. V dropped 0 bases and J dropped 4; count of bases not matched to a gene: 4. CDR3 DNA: TGCGCCAGCAGCTTGGTGGCTAGCGGTTACAATGAGCAGTTCTTC. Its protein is CASSLVASGYNEQFF.

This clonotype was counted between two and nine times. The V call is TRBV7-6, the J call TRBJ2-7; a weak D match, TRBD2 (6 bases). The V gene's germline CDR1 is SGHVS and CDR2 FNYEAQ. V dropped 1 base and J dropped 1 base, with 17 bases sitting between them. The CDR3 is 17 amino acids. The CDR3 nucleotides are TGTGCCAGCAGCTTAGACGGGGGTGGGGATCTGTCCTACGAGCAGTACTTC. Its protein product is CASSLDGGGDLSYEQYF.

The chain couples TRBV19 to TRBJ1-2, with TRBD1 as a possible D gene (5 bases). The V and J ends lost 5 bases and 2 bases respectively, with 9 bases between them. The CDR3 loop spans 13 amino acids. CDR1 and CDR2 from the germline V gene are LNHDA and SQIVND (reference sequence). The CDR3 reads CASSLGDNYGYTF. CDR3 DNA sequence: TGTGCCAGTAGTTTGGGGGACAACTATGGCTACACCTTC.

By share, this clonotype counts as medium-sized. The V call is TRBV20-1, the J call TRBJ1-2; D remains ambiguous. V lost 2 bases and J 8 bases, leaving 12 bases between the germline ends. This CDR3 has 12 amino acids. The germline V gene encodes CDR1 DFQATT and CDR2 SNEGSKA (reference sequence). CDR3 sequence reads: CSARPAHDGYTF. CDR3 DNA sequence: TGCAGTGCTAGACCTGCCCATGACGGCTACACCTTC.

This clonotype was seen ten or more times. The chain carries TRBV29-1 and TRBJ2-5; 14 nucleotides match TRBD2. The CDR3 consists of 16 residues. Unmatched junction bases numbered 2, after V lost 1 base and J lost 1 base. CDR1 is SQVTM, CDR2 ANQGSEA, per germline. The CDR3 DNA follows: TGCAGCGTTGAAGGACTAGCGGGAGGGTTCCAAGAGACCCAGTACTTC. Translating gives CSVEGLAGGFQETQYF.

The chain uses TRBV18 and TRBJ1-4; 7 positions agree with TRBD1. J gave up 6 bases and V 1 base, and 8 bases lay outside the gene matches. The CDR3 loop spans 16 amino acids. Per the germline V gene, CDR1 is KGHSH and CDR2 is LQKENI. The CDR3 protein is CASSPLGDSPHEKLFF. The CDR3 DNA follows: TGTGCCAGCTCACCACTTGGGGACAGCCCCCATGAAAAACTGTTTTTT.

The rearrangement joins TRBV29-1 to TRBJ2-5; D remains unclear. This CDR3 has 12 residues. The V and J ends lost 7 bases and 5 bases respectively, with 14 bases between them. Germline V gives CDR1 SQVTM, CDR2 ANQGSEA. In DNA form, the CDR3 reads TGCAGCGCCGCCCCCCCGTCGGAGACCCAGTACTTC. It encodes CSAAPPSETQYF.

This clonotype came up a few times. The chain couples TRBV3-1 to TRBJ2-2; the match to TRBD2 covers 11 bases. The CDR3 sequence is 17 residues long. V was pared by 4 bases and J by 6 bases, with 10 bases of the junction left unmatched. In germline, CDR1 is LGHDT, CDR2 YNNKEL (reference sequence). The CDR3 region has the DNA TGTGCCAGCAGCCCCCAAACTAGCGGGAGTTACTCCGGGGAGCTGTTTTTT. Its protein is CASSPQTSGSYSGELFF.

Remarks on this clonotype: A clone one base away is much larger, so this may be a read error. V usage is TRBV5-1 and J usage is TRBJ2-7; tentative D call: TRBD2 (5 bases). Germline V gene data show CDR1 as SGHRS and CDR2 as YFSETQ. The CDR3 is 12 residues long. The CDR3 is CTSSLEVSPQYF. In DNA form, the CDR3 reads TGCACCAGCAGCTTGGAGGTCTCCCCGCAGTACTTC. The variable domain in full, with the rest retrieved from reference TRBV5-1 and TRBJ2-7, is KAGVTQTPRYLIKTRGQQVTLSCSPISGHRSVSWYQQTPGQGLQFLFEYFSETQRNKGNFPGRFSGRQFSNSRSEMNVSTLELGDSALYLCTSSLEVSPQYFGPGTRLTVT.

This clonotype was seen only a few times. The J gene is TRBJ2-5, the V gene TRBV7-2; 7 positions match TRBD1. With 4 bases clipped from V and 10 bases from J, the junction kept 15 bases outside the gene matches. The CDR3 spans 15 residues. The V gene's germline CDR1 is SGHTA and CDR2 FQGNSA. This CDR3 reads CASSSNQGGLGGQYF. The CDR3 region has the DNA TGTGCCAGCAGCTCCAACCAAGGGGGCCTGGGTGGCCAGTACTTC.

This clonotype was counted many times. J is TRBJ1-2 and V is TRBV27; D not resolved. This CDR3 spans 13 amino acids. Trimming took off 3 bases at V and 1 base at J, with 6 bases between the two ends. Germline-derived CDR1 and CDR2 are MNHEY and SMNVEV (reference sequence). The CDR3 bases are TGTGCCAGCAGTTTCAGGTTTAACTATGGCTACACCTTC. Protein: CASSFRFNYGYTF.

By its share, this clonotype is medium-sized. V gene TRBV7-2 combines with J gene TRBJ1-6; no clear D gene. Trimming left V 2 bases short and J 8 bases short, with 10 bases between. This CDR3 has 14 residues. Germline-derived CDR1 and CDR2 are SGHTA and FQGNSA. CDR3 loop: CASSLLLAYSPLHF. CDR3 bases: TGTGCCAGCAGCTTACTACTGGCCTATTCACCCCTCCACTTT.

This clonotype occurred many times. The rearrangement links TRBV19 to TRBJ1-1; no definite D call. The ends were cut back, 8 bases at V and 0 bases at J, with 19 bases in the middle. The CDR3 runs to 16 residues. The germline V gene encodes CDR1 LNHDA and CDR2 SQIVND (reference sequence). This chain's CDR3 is CASCPYGQTLNTEAFF. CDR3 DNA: TGTGCCAGTTGCCCTTATGGGCAGACGTTGAACACTGAAGCTTTCTTT.

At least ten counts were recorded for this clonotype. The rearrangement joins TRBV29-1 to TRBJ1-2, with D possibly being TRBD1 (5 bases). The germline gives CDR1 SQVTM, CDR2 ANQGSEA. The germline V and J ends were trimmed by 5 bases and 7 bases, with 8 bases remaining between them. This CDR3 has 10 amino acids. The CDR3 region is CSVRTTGYTF. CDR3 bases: TGCAGCGTTCGGACAACTGGCTACACCTTC.

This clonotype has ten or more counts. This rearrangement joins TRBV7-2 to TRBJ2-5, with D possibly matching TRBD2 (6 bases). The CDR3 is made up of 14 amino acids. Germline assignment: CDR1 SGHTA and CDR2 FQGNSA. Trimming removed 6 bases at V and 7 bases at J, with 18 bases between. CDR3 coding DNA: TGTGCCAGCAGTTTTAGAAATAGCGGCACGACCCAGTACTTC. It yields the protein CASSFRNSGTTQYF.

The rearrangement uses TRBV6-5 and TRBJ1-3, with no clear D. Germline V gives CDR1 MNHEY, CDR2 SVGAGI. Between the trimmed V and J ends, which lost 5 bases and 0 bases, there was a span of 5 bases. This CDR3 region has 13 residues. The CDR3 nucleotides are TGTGCCAGCAGTCTCCACTCTGGAAACACCATATATTTT. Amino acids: CASSLHSGNTIYF.

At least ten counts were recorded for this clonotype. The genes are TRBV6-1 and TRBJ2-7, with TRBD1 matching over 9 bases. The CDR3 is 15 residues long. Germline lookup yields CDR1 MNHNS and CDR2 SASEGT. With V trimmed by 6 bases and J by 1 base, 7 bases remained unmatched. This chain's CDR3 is CASRPGQGNSYEQYV. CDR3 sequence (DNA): TGTGCCAGCAGACCGGGACAGGGAAATTCCTACGAGCAGTACGTC.

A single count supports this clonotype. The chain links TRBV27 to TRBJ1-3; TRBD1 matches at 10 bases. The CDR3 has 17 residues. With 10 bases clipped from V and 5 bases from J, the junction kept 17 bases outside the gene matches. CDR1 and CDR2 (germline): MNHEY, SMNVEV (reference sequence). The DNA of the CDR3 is TGTGCCATCCTCCGGGACAGGGGAGTCTGGTCCCGAAACACCATATATTTT. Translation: CAILRDRGVWSRNTIYF.

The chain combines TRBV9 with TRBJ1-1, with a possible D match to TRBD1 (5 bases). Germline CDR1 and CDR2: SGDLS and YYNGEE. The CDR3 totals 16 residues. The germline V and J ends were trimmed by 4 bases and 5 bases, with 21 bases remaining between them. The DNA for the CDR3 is TGTGCCAGCAGCCCAAGCATGGGGGACCGCAGGACTGAAGCTTTCTTT. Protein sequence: CASSPSMGDRRTEAFF.

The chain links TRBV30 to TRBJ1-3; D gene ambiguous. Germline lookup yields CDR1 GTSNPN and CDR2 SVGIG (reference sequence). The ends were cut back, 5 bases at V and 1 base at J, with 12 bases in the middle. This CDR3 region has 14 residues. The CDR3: CAWRHRTSGNTIYF. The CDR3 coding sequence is TGTGCCTGGCGGCATCGGACGTCTGGAAACACCATATATTTT.

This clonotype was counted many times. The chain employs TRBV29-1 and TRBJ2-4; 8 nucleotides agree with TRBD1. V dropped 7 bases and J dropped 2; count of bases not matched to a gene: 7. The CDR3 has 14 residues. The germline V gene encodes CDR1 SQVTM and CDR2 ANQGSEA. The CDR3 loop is CSAGQGATKNIQYF. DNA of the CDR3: TGCAGCGCTGGACAGGGCGCTACCAAAAACATTCAGTACTTC.

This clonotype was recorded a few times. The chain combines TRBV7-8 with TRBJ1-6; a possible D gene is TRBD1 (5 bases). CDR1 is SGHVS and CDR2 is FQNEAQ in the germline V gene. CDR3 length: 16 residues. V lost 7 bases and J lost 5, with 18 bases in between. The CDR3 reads CASIEGGRADNSPLHF. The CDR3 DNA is TGTGCCAGCATCGAGGGCGGCAGGGCGGATAATTCACCCCTCCACTTT.

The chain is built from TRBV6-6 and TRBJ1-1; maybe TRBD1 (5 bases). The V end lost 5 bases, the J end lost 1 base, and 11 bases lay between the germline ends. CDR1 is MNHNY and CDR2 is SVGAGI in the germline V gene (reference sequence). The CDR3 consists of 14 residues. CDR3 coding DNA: TGTGCCAGCAGTAGGGACGGAACGAACACTGAAGCTTTCTTT. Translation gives CASSRDGTNTEAFF.

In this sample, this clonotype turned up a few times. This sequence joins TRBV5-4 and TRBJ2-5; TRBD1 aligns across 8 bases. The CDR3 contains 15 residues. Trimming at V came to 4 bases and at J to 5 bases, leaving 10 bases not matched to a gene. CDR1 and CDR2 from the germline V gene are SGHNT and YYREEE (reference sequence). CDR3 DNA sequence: TGTGCCAGCAGCCCTCGGACAGGGACGATTGAGACCCAGTACTTC. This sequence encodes CASSPRTGTIETQYF.

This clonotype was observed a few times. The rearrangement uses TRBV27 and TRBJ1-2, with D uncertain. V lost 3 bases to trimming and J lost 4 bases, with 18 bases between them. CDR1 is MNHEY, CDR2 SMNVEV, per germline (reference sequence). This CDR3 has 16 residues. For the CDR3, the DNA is TGTGCCAGCAGTTTCCCCCCATACGATCTAAGCTATGGCTACACCTTC. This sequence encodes CASSFPPYDLSYGYTF.

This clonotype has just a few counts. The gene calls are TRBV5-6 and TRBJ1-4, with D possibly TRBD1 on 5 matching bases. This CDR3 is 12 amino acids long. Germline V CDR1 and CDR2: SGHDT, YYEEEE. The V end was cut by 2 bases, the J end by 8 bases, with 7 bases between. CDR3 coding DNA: TGTGCCAGCAGCTTCAGGGTGGAAAAACTGTTTTTT. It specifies CASSFRVEKLFF. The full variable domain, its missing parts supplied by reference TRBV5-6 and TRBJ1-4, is DAGVTQSPTHLIKTRGQQVTLRCSPKSGHDTVSWYQQALGQGPQFIFQYYEEEERQRGNFPDRFSGHQFPNYSSELNVNALLLGDSALYLCASSFRVEKLFFGSGTQLSVL.

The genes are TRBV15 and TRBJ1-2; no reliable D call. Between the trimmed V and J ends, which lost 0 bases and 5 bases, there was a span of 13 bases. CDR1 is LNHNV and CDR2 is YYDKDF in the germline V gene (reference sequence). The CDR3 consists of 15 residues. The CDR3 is CATSRESPEYYGYTF. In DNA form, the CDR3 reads TGTGCCACCAGCAGAGAATCGCCCGAATATTATGGCTACACCTTC.

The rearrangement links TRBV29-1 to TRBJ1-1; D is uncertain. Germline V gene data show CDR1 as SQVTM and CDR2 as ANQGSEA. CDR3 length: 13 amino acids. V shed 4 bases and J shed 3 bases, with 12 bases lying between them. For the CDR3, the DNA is TGCAGCGTTGGGGTCCTCGCCTACACTGAAGCTTTCTTT. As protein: CSVGVLAYTEAFF.